Following are 24 T cell receptor beta chains from one sample sequenced in a study of T cells in narcolepsy. TCRdb's copy holds only in-frame clones and misses some; the assay was immunoSEQ multiplex PCR. The table has fewer than 40,000 clones, roughly 80% seen once. Sequencing was done on a sample of CD45RA- memory CD4+ T cells from PBMCs. Receptors were obtained from a human donor with narcolepsy.

The rearrangement joins TRBV25-1 to TRBJ1-2; D perhaps matches TRBD1 (6 bases). The CDR3 is made up of 15 amino acids. The V end lost 3 bases, the J end lost 0 bases, and 11 bases lay between the germline ends. Germline V gene data show CDR1 as MGHDK and CDR2 as SYGVNS. This CDR3 reads CASSESGAANYGYTF. For the CDR3, the DNA is TGTGCCAGCAGTGAGTCGGGGGCTGCTAACTATGGCTACACCTTC.

The V and J genes are TRBV2 and TRBJ2-2; no clear D gene. The germline CDR1 and CDR2 sequences are SNHLY and FYNNEI. Trimming stripped 6 bases from V and 10 bases from J, with 15 bases between. This CDR3 spans 13 amino acids. CDR3 DNA sequence: TGTGCCAGCAGGCAATGGGCTGTCGAGGAGCTGTTTTTT. Translating it yields CASRQWAVEELFF. Full variable domain (outside the CDR3, taken from reference TRBV2 and TRBJ2-2): EPEVTQTPSHQVTQMGQEVILRCVPISNHLYFYWYRQILGQKVEFLVSFYNNEISEKSEIFDDQFSVERPDGSNFTLKIRSTKLEDSAMYFCASRQWAVEELFFGEGSRLTVL.

The V and J genes are TRBV7-3 and TRBJ2-1; D is perhaps TRBD1 or TRBD2 (5 bases each). V lost 2 bases and J 5 bases, leaving 10 bases between the germline ends. The CDR3 runs 14 residues. Germline values: CDR1 SGHTA, CDR2 FQGTGA. The CDR3 DNA follows: TGTGCCAGCAGCTTAGTCGGGACCCACAATGAGCAGTTCTTC. It specifies CASSLVGTHNEQFF.

The chain is built from TRBV7-8 and TRBJ1-5, with no clear D. This CDR3 is 16 amino acids long. The germline V gene has CDR1 SGHVS and CDR2 FQNEAQ. V lost 0 bases and J lost 5, with 14 bases in between. The CDR3 nucleotides read TGTGCCAGCAGCTTAGCGAGAGAACTCCTCTATCAGCCCCAGCATTTT. It is translated as CASSLARELLYQPQHF.

V is TRBV28 and J is TRBJ2-1; 8 positions agree with TRBD1. Germline V gene sequence: CDR1 MDHEN, CDR2 SYDVKM. This CDR3 has 16 residues. Losses at the gene ends were 3 bases for V and 2 bases for J; bases not matched to a gene: 6. This CDR3 is CASSLVSGGAYNEQFF. The CDR3 DNA follows: TGTGCCAGCAGTTTGGTATCAGGGGGCGCCTACAATGAGCAGTTCTTC.

The rearrangement uses TRBV6-6 and TRBJ1-5, with D possibly TRBD1 on 5 matching bases. The CDR3 consists of 13 residues. V was pared by 10 bases and J by 11 bases, with 21 bases between. Germline V lookup: CDR1 MNHNY, CDR2 SVGAGI (reference sequence). The CDR3 is CATGAGSFPSQHF. CDR3 in DNA: TGTGCCACCGGGGCCGGATCGTTTCCGTCCCAGCATTTT.

J is TRBJ2-7 and V is TRBV2; 8 bases map to TRBD1. V shed 7 bases, J shed 9 bases, and the junction held 11 bases outside the gene matches. The germline gives CDR1 SNHLY, CDR2 FYNNEI. The CDR3 is made up of 13 amino acids. The CDR3 DNA sequence: TGTGCCAGCACCCCGGACAGGGATCTGGGGCAGTACTTC. Protein: CASTPDRDLGQYF.

Points on this clone: An end of the junction does not agree with germline; a read error may underlie this. This chain links TRBV4-1 with TRBJ1-4; the D is unclear. The germline CDR1 and CDR2 sequences are MGHRA and YSYEKL. This CDR3 has 15 residues. This chain's CDR3 is CASSQELGVPQKLFF. For the CDR3, the DNA is TGCGCCAGCAGCCAAGAGTTGGGCGTCCCCCAAAAGCTGTTTTTT.

This chain uses TRBV15 with TRBJ2-2, with D unclear. The CDR3 is made up of 17 amino acids. With 5 bases removed from V and 8 bases from J, the gap between germline ends came to 24 bases. Germline V gives CDR1 LNHNV, CDR2 YYDKDF (reference sequence). The CDR3 DNA reads as TGTGCCACCAGCGGCGACCAACGAACCTGGTTTGCGGGGGAGCTGTTTTTT. This translates into CATSGDQRTWFAGELFF.

CDR3 bases: TGTGCCAGCAGTGGGGGAGAGGGGGCTCAGCCCCAGCATTTT. It codes for CASSGGEGAQPQHF. This sequence joins TRBV2 and TRBJ1-5; 7 bases line up with TRBD1. CDR3 length equals 14 residues. Germline-derived CDR1 and CDR2 are SNHLY and FYNNEI. The J segment lost 6 bases and the V segment lost 4 bases, leaving 6 bases of the junction unmatched.

V and J are TRBV6-1 and TRBJ2-3, with 12 bases lining up with TRBD2. Germline values: CDR1 MNHNS, CDR2 SASEGT. CDR3 length: 17 residues. V was pared by 4 bases and J by 6 bases, with 11 bases of the junction left unmatched. For the CDR3, the DNA is TGTGCCAGCAGTGCCCTGACTAGCGGGGGCCCACCGGATACGCAGTATTTT. Translating it yields CASSALTSGGPPDTQYF.

On this clone itself: Other DNA sequences of this sample code for an identical CDR3. This chain uses TRBV30 with TRBJ1-5, with unresolved D. V was trimmed by 5 bases and J by 0 bases, leaving 5 bases between them. From germline, CDR1 is GTSNPN and CDR2 SVGIG (reference sequence). There are 12 residues in the CDR3. Here the CDR3 reads CAWGDSNQPQHF. CDR3 nucleotide sequence: TGTGCCTGGGGGGATAGCAATCAGCCCCAGCATTTT.

This chain uses TRBV1 with TRBJ2-1; TRBD2 reflects the table's D call only, with no check against the DNA. TRBV1 is given as a pseudogene. This CDR3 has 16 amino acids. CDR3 loop: CTSGPGERRSYNEQFF. DNA of the CDR3: TGCACCAGCGGCCCCGGGGAGCGGAGATCCTACAATGAGCAGTTCTTC.

This chain joins TRBV11-2 and TRBJ1-2; 7 positions agree with TRBD1. V trimming: 4 bases; J trimming: 6 bases; junction bases outside the gene matches: 11. Germline V CDR1 and CDR2: SGHAT, FQNNGV. CDR3 size: 15 residues. CDR3 DNA: TGTGCCAGCAGCTGGGGTTCTGACAGGGTGGATGGCTACACCTTC. Translated, it gives CASSWGSDRVDGYTF. Full variable domain (remainder filled in from reference TRBV11-2 and TRBJ1-2): EAGVAQSPRYKIIEKRQSVAFWCNPISGHATLYWYQQILGQGPKLLIQFQNNGVVDDSQLPKDRFSAERLKGVDSTLKIQPAKLEDSAVYLCASSWGSDRVDGYTFGSGTRLTVV.

The V gene is TRBV11-2, the J gene TRBJ2-1; the D is unclear. Trimming shortened V by 5 bases and J by 3 bases, and 11 bases separated the two germline ends. Germline V gene sequence: CDR1 SGHAT, CDR2 FQNNGV. The CDR3 runs 14 residues. CDR3 amino acids: CASSARHGYNEQFF. The CDR3 nucleotides read TGTGCCAGCAGCGCCCGTCACGGCTACAATGAGCAGTTCTTC. Together with reference TRBV11-2 and TRBJ2-1, the CDR3 gives the full variable domain: EAGVAQSPRYKIIEKRQSVAFWCNPISGHATLYWYQQILGQGPKLLIQFQNNGVVDDSQLPKDRFSAERLKGVDSTLKIQPAKLEDSAVYLCASSARHGYNEQFFGPGTRLTVL.

This clone was found once. The chain is built from TRBV6-6 and TRBJ2-2; 7 nucleotides agree with TRBD2. CDR3 size: 16 residues. Germline assignment: CDR1 MNHNY and CDR2 SVGAGI (reference sequence). Germline trimming cut 5 bases from V and 4 bases from J; bases unmatched to any gene: 10. DNA for the CDR3: TGTGCCAGCAGTACAACCGGGGGGATGGGCACCGGGGAGCTGTTTTTT. This codes for CASSTTGGMGTGELFF.

This chain links TRBV9 with TRBJ1-6, with D possibly TRBD1 on 6 matching bases. V lost 3 bases, J lost 10 bases, and 14 bases lay in between. Germline lookup yields CDR1 SGDLS and CDR2 YYNGEE. The CDR3 has 14 residues. The DNA of the CDR3 is TGTGCCAGCAGCGCGGGACACCCGTCCTCACCCCTCCACTTT. This sequence encodes CASSAGHPSSPLHF.

The sample holds a few counts of this clone. This chain links TRBV5-6 with TRBJ1-1; 8 bases are a match to TRBD1. Germline CDR1 is SGHDT and CDR2 is YYEEEE. The CDR3 sequence is 14 residues long. The V gene end was trimmed by 0 bases and the J gene end by 4 bases; junction bases not matched to a gene: 2. The CDR3 bases are TGTGCCAGCAGCTTGGTCACAGGGGGCACTGAAGCTTTCTTT. It codes for CASSLVTGGTEAFF.

This clone showed up just once. V usage is TRBV7-8 and J usage is TRBJ1-4, with 9 nucleotides matching TRBD1. V was pared by 3 bases and J by 8 bases, with 4 bases of the junction left unmatched. The CDR3 is 14 amino acids. CDR1 is SGHVS and CDR2 is FQNEAQ in the germline V gene. For the CDR3, the DNA is TGTGCCAGCAGCTTTGGGACAGGGAGGGAAAAACTGTTTTTT. This gives the protein CASSFGTGREKLFF.

This rearrangement joins TRBV14 to TRBJ1-4; no clear D gene. The germline V gene encodes CDR1 SGHDN and CDR2 FVKESK. V shed 4 bases and J shed 5 bases, with 14 bases lying between them. The length of the CDR3 is 15 residues. The chain's CDR3 is CASSPLSAPNEKLFF. Here the CDR3 DNA reads TGTGCCAGCAGCCCATTATCCGCCCCGAATGAAAAACTGTTTTTT.

The rearrangement links TRBV9 to TRBJ2-7; 9 bases match TRBD1. The CDR3 has 17 amino acids. The V and J ends lost 3 bases and 4 bases, in that order; junction bases with no gene match: 14. In germline, CDR1 is SGDLS, CDR2 YYNGEE. The CDR3 coding sequence is TGTGCCAGCAGCGAAGGGACAGGGTCGGGGATAGGATACGAGCAGTACTTC. It encodes CASSEGTGSGIGYEQYF.

The V call is TRBV5-1, the J call TRBJ2-7; D is ambiguous. The germline V gene encodes CDR1 SGHRS and CDR2 YFSETQ. Between the trimmed V and J ends, which lost 2 bases and 2 bases, there was a span of 14 bases. This CDR3 has 15 amino acids. The CDR3 loop reads CASSFSVGQAYEQYF. The CDR3 DNA sequence: TGCGCCAGCAGCTTTAGTGTCGGGCAGGCCTACGAGCAGTACTTC.

This clone was seen just once. The V and J genes are TRBV9 and TRBJ2-1, with 10 nucleotides matching TRBD2. V lost 3 bases, J lost 6 bases, and 9 bases stayed unmatched. CDR3 length: 16 amino acids. Germline assignment: CDR1 SGDLS and CDR2 YYNGEE. DNA for the CDR3: TGTGCCAGCAGCGAGGGAGCGGGGGGGATCGGCAATGAGCAGTTCTTC. Encoded protein: CASSEGAGGIGNEQFF.

This chain uses TRBV9 with TRBJ2-5; D perhaps matches TRBD2 (5 bases). The germline gives CDR1 SGDLS, CDR2 YYNGEE. With 2 bases removed from V and 7 bases from J, the gap between germline ends came to 12 bases. The CDR3 consists of 13 residues. CDR3 bases: TGTGCCAGCAGCGTGGACCAACGGGGGACCCAGTACTTC. As protein: CASSVDQRGTQYF.